Below, 16 T cell receptor beta chains from the same sample are listed, as sequenced in a study of beta chain features in type 1 diabetes. What these receptors recognize is not known. Expressed TCRB transcripts were sequenced after all isolated RNA was converted to cDNA. TCRdb's copy holds only in-frame clones and misses some; the assay was immunoSEQ multiplex PCR. The sample lists over 600,000 clones; around 11% were seen once. Regarding the study as a whole: TCRB CDR3s were moderately but significantly shorter in Type 1 diabetes patients in all four CD4+ subsets.

Sequencing used naive CD4+ T cells from blood. The receptors shown here come from a man in his thirties or forties with type 1 diabetes.

The chain combines TRBV29-1 with TRBJ2-5; D is uncertain. Germline V gives CDR1 SQVTM, CDR2 ANQGSEA. This CDR3 spans 13 amino acids. The ends were cut back, 6 bases at V and 1 base at J, with 12 bases in the middle. The DNA for the CDR3 is TGCAGCGTCGAATCGGGCAGCCAAGAGACCCAGTACTTC. Protein product: CSVESGSQETQYF. Looking up the rest from reference TRBV29-1 and TRBJ2-5 gives the full variable domain: SAVISQKPSRDICQRGTSLTIQCQVDSQVTMMFWYRQQPGQSLTLIATANQGSEATYESGFVIDKFPISRPNLTFSTLTVSNMSPEDSSIYLCSVESGSQETQYFGPGTRLLVL.

The V gene is TRBV4-3, the J gene TRBJ1-2, with TRBD1 as a possible D gene (6 bases). Trimming took 3 bases from V and 4 from J, leaving 12 bases between them. Germline V gene lookup returns CDR1 LGHNA and CDR2 YSLEER. The CDR3 covers 14 residues. The CDR3 DNA reads TGCGCCAGCAGCCAGAACAGGGTCTCCTATGGCTACACCTTC. Encoded protein: CASSQNRVSYGYTF.

This clone was seen a handful of times. V is TRBV7-6 and J is TRBJ1-4, with a tentative D call TRBD1 (6 bases). The germline V and J ends were trimmed by 5 bases and 0 bases, with 16 bases remaining between them. Germline CDR1 is SGHVS and CDR2 is FNYEAQ. This CDR3 is built from 17 residues. This CDR3 reads CASSPVLGAATNEKLFF. CDR3 coding DNA: TGTGCCAGCAGCCCCGTGTTGGGGGCAGCAACTAATGAAAAACTGTTTTTT.

The CDR3 bases are TGTGCCAGCAGCCCCCTCCCGAACACCGGGGAGCTGTTTTTT. Translating it yields CASSPLPNTGELFF. The rearrangement links TRBV7-9 to TRBJ2-2; D not certain. V lost 5 bases and J 0 bases, leaving 7 bases between the germline ends. Germline V gene data show CDR1 as SEHNR and CDR2 as FQNEAQ (reference sequence). The CDR3 runs 14 residues.

This clone was seen more than once but under ten times. The chain recombines TRBV7-2 with TRBJ2-1; D is perhaps TRBD2 (5 bases). The CDR3 contains 12 residues. V was trimmed by 6 bases and J by 6 bases, leaving 9 bases between them. Germline values: CDR1 SGHTA, CDR2 FQGNSA. This CDR3 reads CASSVGVNEQFF. CDR3 nucleotide sequence: TGTGCCAGCAGTGTCGGGGTCAATGAGCAGTTCTTC.

The CDR3 bases are TGTGCCAGCTCACCCGGCAGCGGGGTGCAGGCAGATACGCAGTATTTT. This codes for CASSPGSGVQADTQYF. The chain has TRBV18 and TRBJ2-3, with TRBD2 identical over 7 bases. This CDR3 spans 16 amino acids. The germline V gene encodes CDR1 KGHSH and CDR2 LQKENI. Unmatched junction bases numbered 10, after V lost 3 bases and J lost 4 bases.

This sequence joins TRBV9 and TRBJ2-7; D gene unclear. This CDR3 contains 11 residues. Germline CDR1 and CDR2: SGDLS and YYNGEE. V was trimmed by 5 bases and J by 8 bases, leaving 11 bases between them. The CDR3 DNA reads TGTGCCAGCAGGGGGTATTCTAAGCAGTACTTC. Protein sequence: CASRGYSKQYF.

V gene TRBV19 combines with J gene TRBJ2-2; possibly TRBD2 for D (5 bases). CDR3 length: 16 amino acids. The ends were cut back, 3 bases at V and 4 bases at J, with 15 bases in the middle. Germline CDR1 LNHDA, CDR2 SQIVND (reference sequence). For the CDR3, the DNA is TGTGCCAGTAGTATTGTAGTGGGAGTGGGCACCGGGGAGCTGTTTTTT. Its translation: CASSIVVGVGTGELFF. Drawing the rest from reference TRBV19 and TRBJ2-2, the complete variable domain is DGGITQSPKYLFRKEGQNVTLSCEQNLNHDAMYWYRQDPGQGLRLIYYSQIVNDFQKGDIAEGYSVSREKKESFPLTVTSAQKNPTAFYLCASSIVVGVGTGELFFGEGSRLTVL.

The chain has TRBV7-9 and TRBJ1-5; a weak D match, TRBD1 (6 bases). The CDR3 runs to 14 residues. V was cut by 5 bases and J by 0 bases, with 8 bases left in between. Germline V gene data show CDR1 as SEHNR and CDR2 as FQNEAQ (reference sequence). The chain's CDR3 is CASSADSSNQPQHF. In nucleotides, the CDR3 is TGTGCCAGCAGCGCGGACAGTAGCAATCAGCCCCAGCATTTT.

V gene TRBV4-1 combines with J gene TRBJ2-1, with D maybe TRBD1 (6 bases). V was cut by 0 bases and J by 2 bases, with 11 bases left in between. Germline assignment: CDR1 MGHRA and CDR2 YSYEKL. The CDR3 has 16 amino acids. The CDR3, as DNA: TGCGCCAGCAGCCAAGATCTCACAGGGCCCTACAATGAGCAGTTCTTC. As protein: CASSQDLTGPYNEQFF.

The sample holds a few counts of this clone. The chain couples TRBV6-5 to TRBJ2-3, with a tentative D call TRBD1 (6 bases). Germline V gives CDR1 MNHEY, CDR2 SVGAGI. V was trimmed by 0 bases and J by 6 bases, leaving 13 bases between them. There are 15 residues in the CDR3. The CDR3 sequence: CASSYSGRGADTQYF. CDR3 nucleotides: TGTGCCAGCAGTTACTCGGGCAGGGGAGCGGATACGCAGTATTTT.

The chain combines TRBV7-2 with TRBJ1-2, with D unclear. This CDR3 is built from 15 residues. The ends were cut back, 0 bases at V and 0 bases at J, with 8 bases in the middle. Looked up from germline, CDR1 is SGHTA and CDR2 is FQGNSA. The CDR3 region has the DNA TGTGCCAGCAGCTTAGCGCGGACGGCTAACTATGGCTACACCTTC. Encoded protein: CASSLARTANYGYTF.

This clone showed up just a few times. The gene calls are TRBV7-9 and TRBJ2-2; 7 nucleotides agree with TRBD2. The CDR3 consists of 17 residues. The germline V gene has CDR1 SEHNR and CDR2 FQNEAQ (reference sequence). V shed 5 bases and J 2 bases; nucleotides not matched to a gene: 11. The CDR3 protein is CASSPGRASGNTGELFF. The DNA of the CDR3 is TGTGCCAGCAGCCCTGGCAGGGCTAGCGGTAACACCGGGGAGCTGTTTTTT.

This chain joins TRBV7-9 and TRBJ2-5, with 7 bases that match TRBD2. The CDR3 length is 16 residues. CDR1 and CDR2 (germline): SEHNR, FQNEAQ (reference sequence). V trimming: 0 bases; J trimming: 5 bases; junction bases outside the gene matches: 9. Written as DNA, the CDR3 is TGTGCCAGCAGCTTAGCGCTCATGACTAGCAGCGAGACCCAGTACTTC. It is translated as CASSLALMTSSETQYF.

This clone came up a few times. The V call is TRBV7-8, the J call TRBJ2-3, with 9 bases that match TRBD2. This CDR3 is built from 16 residues. Per germline, CDR1 SGHVS and CDR2 FQNEAQ. Trimming at V came to 2 bases and at J to 0 bases, leaving 3 bases not matched to a gene. The chain's CDR3 is CASSLNSGGSTDTQYF. CDR3 sequence (DNA): TGTGCCAGCAGCTTAAATAGCGGGGGAAGCACAGATACGCAGTATTTT.

The gene calls are TRBV4-3 and TRBJ1-4; the match to TRBD1 covers 8 bases. Looked up from germline, CDR1 is LGHNA and CDR2 is YSLEER. V trimming: 4 bases; J trimming: 8 bases; junction bases outside the gene matches: 9. The CDR3 extends over 15 amino acids. Written as DNA, the CDR3 is TGCGCCAGCAGCCCCAAGCAGGGGGCAAGGGAAAAACTGTTTTTT. Its translation: CASSPKQGAREKLFF.